The following is a T cell receptor beta chain sequence with its context. This specimen belongs to a study of cytomegalovirus exposure and HLA in healthy donors. The PCR was carried out with 60 Vbeta primers and 13 Jbeta primers. TCRdb's copy holds only in-frame clones and misses some; the assay was immunoSEQ multiplex PCR. This repertoire shows about 190,000 clones, roughly four fifths found once; its top ten account for under 0.9%. This receptor was identified in a woman aged 18 to 35 in good health and CMV-seronegative. Sequencing was carried out using PBMCs.

Written as DNA, the CDR3 is TGTGCTAGTGGTTTGGCCATCCTCGGGGTCACAGATACGCAGTATTTT. This codes for CASGLAILGVTDTQYF. The chain employs TRBV12-5 and TRBJ2-3; D is possibly TRBD2 (5 bases). This CDR3 is built from 16 residues. Germline V gene lookup returns CDR1 LGHNT and CDR2 FRNRAP. V was clipped by 1 base and J by 2 bases, with 13 bases between them.